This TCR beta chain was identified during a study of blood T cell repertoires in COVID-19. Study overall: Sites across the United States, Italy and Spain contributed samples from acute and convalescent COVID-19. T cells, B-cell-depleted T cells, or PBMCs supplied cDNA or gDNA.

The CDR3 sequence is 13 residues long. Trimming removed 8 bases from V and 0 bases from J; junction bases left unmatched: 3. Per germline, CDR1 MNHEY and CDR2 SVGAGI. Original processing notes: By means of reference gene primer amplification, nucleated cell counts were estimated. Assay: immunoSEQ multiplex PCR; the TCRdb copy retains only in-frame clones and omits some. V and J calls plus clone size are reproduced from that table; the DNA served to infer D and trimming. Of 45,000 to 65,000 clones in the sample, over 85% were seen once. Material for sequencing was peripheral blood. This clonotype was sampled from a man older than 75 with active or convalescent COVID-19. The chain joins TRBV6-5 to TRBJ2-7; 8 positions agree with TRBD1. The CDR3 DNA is TGTGCCAGCCAGGGGGCCCCCTCCTACGAGCAGTACTTC. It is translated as CASQGAPSYEQYF.